The present entry profiles one T cell receptor (beta chain) with its context. The clone's antigen remains unknown. The input lacks base qualities; no much larger clone sits a single base away. Taken from cysteine to phenylalanine, the CDR3 has 13 residues. This entry keeps only the CDR3 DNA: 39 bases, framed from base 1. The germline V end is reduced by 10 bases and the J end by 2 bases; junction bases left unmatched: 5. CDR1 LGHNA and CDR2 YNFKEQ were looked up in the germline V gene. After transplant, bone marrow was aspirated from the posterior iliac crest or from another site selected by the physician. This sample is part of a study of graft-versus-host responses after intestinal transplantation (dated by TCRdb to about 2021). About the study as a whole: Recipients received multivisceral, liver-intestinal, or isolated intestinal transplants. All recipients received anti-thymocyte globulin induction followed by maintenance tacrolimus and steroids for approximately 3 years. After intestinal transplantation, graft-versus-host and host-versus-graft alloreactive T cell clones in the graft, circulation and bone marrow were tracked using bulk TCR-beta CDR3 sequencing. Alloreactive clones were identified by sequencing pre-transplant mixed lymphocyte reaction products and comparing them with unstimulated pre-transplant donor and recipient T cells. A cohort of 24 intestinal transplant recipients, including one retransplant, was enrolled, and 3 patients lacking pretransplant specimens were excluded. Donor T cell macrochimerism was defined as a peak of at least 4% donor T cells among recipient peripheral blood mononuclear cells. Rather than going through the commercial service, samples from three later patients were sequenced in-house on an Illumina MiSeq and processed with MiXCR.

What the research found in general, with its limitations: GvH clones turned up in recipient bone marrow, with some appearing earlier in ileal mucosa or blood, a pattern consistent with an intestinal mucosal origin. Conclusions were limited by the relatively low number and heterogeneity of intestinal transplant patients. Early after transplant, peak levels of circulating GvH clones were found to be associated with declines in HvG clones. Patients with donor T cell macrochimerism had high GvH to HvG T cell clonal ratios in their allografts.

Libraries were prepared through the immunoSEQ multiplex PCR assay. For most patients, genomic DNA was subjected to high-throughput TCR-beta CDR3 sequencing by Adaptive Biotechnologies. The study's own analysis went as follows. TCR sequencing data for roughly 18 patients were retrieved from Adaptive's ImmunoSEQ software; a few other patients were processed with MiXCR and VDJtools. Because the origin of CDR3 nucleotide sequences shared between donor and recipient could not be assigned, those sequences were removed. Alloreactive clones required at least 2-fold expansion over unstimulated cells and minimum CFSE-low frequency of 0.002% (template counts) or 0.001% (read counts). Clones detected in sequenced pre-transplant spleen, lymph node, or MLR CFSE-low populations of the donor or recipient were defined as mappable. Cumulative frequency of alloreactive clones was calculated as a percentage of all sequences weighted by copy number. TCRdb retrieved this table from immuneACCESS and kept in-frame rearrangements only. Not all clones are present; in checked studies, unresolved V genes account for under half, and no reason is known for the remainder. The DNA was the basis for D and trimming; V, J and clone size are from that table. The table for this sample lists about 15,000 clones; about 89% of them were counted only once. Roughly 7.2% of the sample goes to the ten largest clones.

Recombination connected TRBV4-2 to TRBJ2-3; the central 8 bases match TRBD2. The receptor comes from a human patient who received an intestinal transplant, so some T cells may come from the graft donor. Sequenced material: bone marrow, taken approximately 130 days after intestinal transplantation. The nucleotide sequence reads as follows: TGTGCCACTAGCGGGTGGTTCACAGATACGCAGTATTTT. This sequence encodes CATSGWFTDTQYF.